These T cell receptor beta chains were read from a single sample in a study of cytomegalovirus exposure and HLA in healthy donors. Data came from immunoSEQ multiplex PCR; TCRdb stores just in-frame clones and leaves some out. Of about 160,000 clones in the sample, approximately 78% are singletons; the top ten hold approximately 8%. Material for sequencing was PBMCs. The receptors derive from a male donor in good health and CMV-seropositive. CDR3s include the opening cysteine and the closing phenylalanine or tryptophan. The D gene is left open where the match is weak. Clone size is not always given. Where it is, it says once, few, many or a class for expanded clones.

CDR3aa: CASRENLPGQGARGNQPQHF
CDR3nt: TGTGCCAGCAGGGAAAATTTACCGGGACAGGGGGCGAGGGGCAATCAGCCCCAGCATTTT
v_gene: TRBV2
d_gene: TRBD1
abundance: NA
j_gene: TRBJ1-5

CDR3aa: CASSGQEETQYF
CDR3nt: TGCGCCAGCTCCGGACAGGAGGAGACCCAGTACTTC
v_gene: TRBV10-2
d_gene: TRBD1
abundance: once
j_gene: TRBJ2-5

CDR3aa: CASRASGGAGETQYF
CDR3nt: TGTGCCAGCAGGGCTAGCGGGGGGGCCGGAGAGACCCAGTACTTC
v_gene: TRBV6-5
d_gene: TRBD2
abundance: NA
j_gene: TRBJ2-5

CDR3aa: CASSPGQRADTQYF
CDR3nt: TGTGCCAGCAGCCCCGGACAGAGGGCAGATACGCAGTATTTT
v_gene: TRBV5-6
d_gene: NA
abundance: NA
j_gene: TRBJ2-3

CDR3aa: CASSSRDSLNEQFF
CDR3nt: TGTGCCAGTAGTAGCCGGGACTCCTTGAATGAGCAGTTCTTC
v_gene: TRBV19
d_gene: NA
abundance: NA
j_gene: TRBJ2-1

CDR3aa: CASSVEGASPQETQYF
CDR3nt: TGTGCCAGCAGCGTAGAGGGGGCGAGCCCTCAAGAGACCCAGTACTTC
v_gene: TRBV9
d_gene: TRBD1
abundance: NA
j_gene: TRBJ2-5

CDR3aa: CSAMRETQYF
CDR3nt: TGCAGTGCTATGCGGGAGACCCAGTACTTC
v_gene: TRBV20-1
d_gene: NA
abundance: NA
j_gene: TRBJ2-5

CDR3aa: CASSLPGGRQTQYF
CDR3nt: TGTGCCAGCAGCTTACCGGGAGGTCGTCAGACCCAGTACTTC
v_gene: TRBV13
d_gene: TRBD2
abundance: NA
j_gene: TRBJ2-5

CDR3aa: CASSRRQGGFTEAFF
CDR3nt: TGCGCCAGCAGCCGACGACAGGGGGGTTTCACTGAAGCTTTCTTT
v_gene: TRBV5-1
d_gene: TRBD1
abundance: NA
j_gene: TRBJ1-1

CDR3aa: CASSQGGQNYNEQFF
CDR3nt: TGTGCCAGCAGCCAGGGAGGTCAGAACTACAATGAGCAGTTCTTC
v_gene: TRBV5-5
d_gene: NA
abundance: NA
j_gene: TRBJ2-1

CDR3aa: CASSLGRVNQPQHF
CDR3nt: TGTGCCAGCAGCTTAGGTCGGGTCAATCAGCCCCAGCATTTT
v_gene: TRBV11-2
d_gene: NA
abundance: NA
j_gene: TRBJ1-5

CDR3aa: CASSFRDRAGSPLHF
CDR3nt: TGTGCCAGCAGTTTTAGGGACAGGGCAGGTTCACCCCTCCACTTT
v_gene: TRBV28
d_gene: TRBD1
abundance: NA
j_gene: TRBJ1-6